Below are 17 T cell receptor beta chains sequenced from a single sample in a study of T cells in Graves' hyperthyroidism and ophthalmopathy (dated by TCRdb to about 2019). The receptor library was made with multiplex PCR. TCRdb records Illumina HiSeq 2000 as the sequencer. TCR beta CDR3 regions were amplified from RNA transcripts. A first-round RT-PCR of the TCR CDR3 used the HTBI primer set with the Qiagen OneStep RT-PCR kit. The public reads were quality trimmed at Q25 with fastp and then assembled into clones with MiXCR by TCRdb, keeping productive beta chains. Every distinct CDR3 protein forms one entry, paired with its most common genes and DNA. This sample comprises a few hundred thousand distinct CDR3 sequences, approximately 16% of them detected only once. Roughly 3.5% of the sample goes to the ten largest clones. The sequencing sample was made of blood. These receptors were obtained from a woman aged 40 to 55 with Graves' ophthalmopathy.

This clonotype was recorded at least ten times. The rearrangement uses TRBV30 and TRBJ2-2; 8 bases are shared with TRBD1. The CDR3 is 15 amino acids. Germline CDR1 GTSNPN, CDR2 SVGIG (reference sequence). Trimming cost V 0 bases and J 3 bases; bases outside gene matches: 3. In nucleotides, the CDR3 is TGTGCCTGGAGTGTAGCAGGGGGCCACACCGGGGAGCTGTTTTTT. It codes for CAWSVAGGHTGELFF.

The chain has TRBV27 and TRBJ1-2; 9 nucleotides match TRBD1. This CDR3 is 15 amino acids long. The J segment lost 4 bases and the V segment lost 2 bases, leaving 5 bases of the junction unmatched. Per the germline V gene, CDR1 is MNHEY and CDR2 is SMNVEV (reference sequence). This chain's CDR3 is CASSLMGQGPYGYTF. The CDR3 nucleotides are TGTGCCAGCAGTTTAATGGGACAGGGTCCCTATGGCTACACCTTC.

With regard to this clonotype: With a much larger clone just one base away, this may be a read error. This chain connects TRBV5-1 to TRBJ1-5; no firm D call. CDR1 and CDR2 (germline): SGHRS, YFSETQ. Trimming left V 3 bases short and J 6 bases short, with 10 bases between. CDR3 size: 13 residues. CDR3 DNA sequence: TGCGCCAGCAGCTCACAGTTGGGTCAGCCCCAGCATTTT. This gives the protein CASSSQLGQPQHF.

In this sample, this clonotype turned up many times. The chain recombines TRBV6-1 with TRBJ1-2; a weak D match, TRBD1 (5 bases). The germline CDR1 and CDR2 sequences are MNHNS and SASEGT. Deletions cut 0 bases from V and 2 bases from J, with 7 bases between. This CDR3 region has 14 residues. The CDR3 coding sequence is TGTGCCAGCAGTGAAGCCGACAGAAACTATGGCTACACCTTC. Protein product: CASSEADRNYGYTF.

This clonotype occurred a few times. The chain is built from TRBV2 and TRBJ2-3; the D is unclear. The CDR3 covers 12 residues. Germline V CDR1 and CDR2: SNHLY, FYNNEI. Trimming left V 4 bases short and J 6 bases short, with 8 bases between. CDR3 region: CASSVLGDTQYF. CDR3 DNA sequence: TGTGCCAGCAGTGTCCTAGGGGATACGCAGTATTTT.

The chain carries TRBV20-1 and TRBJ2-7; maybe TRBD1 (6 bases). Trimming stripped 0 bases from V and 7 bases from J, with 16 bases between. Germline V gives CDR1 DFQATT, CDR2 SNEGSKA (reference sequence). CDR3 length equals 14 residues. CDR3 region: CSARDLETGKEQYF. CDR3 sequence (DNA): TGCAGTGCTAGAGATCTGGAAACAGGGAAAGAGCAGTACTTC.

V is TRBV6-2 or TRBV6-3 and J is TRBJ2-1; 8 bases align to TRBD1. J was trimmed by 12 bases and V by 0 bases; bases with no gene match: 10. The CDR3 length is 15 residues. Germline CDR1 and CDR2: MNHEY and SVGEGT. The CDR3 loop reads CASSYSGTGEVRQFF. The CDR3 DNA follows: TGTGCCAGCAGTTACTCAGGGACAGGTGAAGTAAGGCAGTTCTTC.

As regards this clonotype: A much larger clone lies a single base off, so this may be a read error. The J gene is TRBJ2-3, the V gene TRBV3-1; D is undetermined. Germline V gene data show CDR1 as LGHDT and CDR2 as YNNKEL (reference sequence). Trimming took off 4 bases at V and 4 bases at J, with 15 bases between the two ends. The CDR3 sequence is 15 residues long. This chain's CDR3 is CASSRSTLSSDTQYF. The CDR3, as DNA: TGTGCCAGCAGCCGGTCGACCCTTTCGTCAGATACGCAGTATTTT.

This clonotype was observed at least ten times. The CDR3 coding sequence is TGTGCCAGCTCACCACAGGACGCGGAGGCTGGAAACACCATATATTTT. Translated: CASSPQDAEAGNTIYF. This chain joins TRBV18 and TRBJ1-3; D gene uncertain. CDR3 length: 16 residues. The germline CDR1 and CDR2 sequences are KGHSH and LQKENI. V lost 1 base and J 2 bases, leaving 12 bases between the germline ends.

Only a few counts were recorded for this clonotype. The chain is built from TRBV7-2 and TRBJ2-1, with a tentative D call TRBD1 (6 bases). Germline V gene data show CDR1 as SGHTA and CDR2 as FQGNSA. Trimming took off 2 bases at V and 3 bases at J, with 14 bases between the two ends. The CDR3 extends over 16 amino acids. CDR3 amino acids: CASSLNRVRLYNEQFF. CDR3 sequence (DNA): TGTGCCAGCAGCTTAAACAGGGTCCGCCTCTACAATGAGCAGTTCTTC.

The genes are TRBV12-3 or TRBV12-4 and TRBJ2-7, with 13 bases lining up with TRBD2. Losses at the gene ends were 6 bases for V and 3 bases for J; bases not matched to a gene: 5. The CDR3 extends over 15 amino acids. The CDR3 protein is CASSHGLAGVYEQYF. In nucleotides, the CDR3 is TGTGCCAGCAGCCACGGACTAGCGGGAGTCTACGAGCAGTACTTC.

The chain is built from TRBV2 and TRBJ1-5, with D possibly TRBD1 on 6 matching bases. V shed 3 bases and J shed 0 bases, with 12 bases lying between them. The V gene's germline CDR1 is SNHLY and CDR2 FYNNEI. This CDR3 spans 16 amino acids. The DNA for the CDR3 is TGTGCCAGCAGTGAGCGCAGGGGCGATAGCAATCAGCCCCAGCATTTT. Translation: CASSERRGDSNQPQHF.

This chain connects TRBV19 to TRBJ2-3, with D maybe TRBD2 (5 bases). The germline CDR1 and CDR2 sequences are LNHDA and SQIVND (reference sequence). Trimming cost V 3 bases and J 4 bases, with 17 bases left between them. There are 16 residues in the CDR3. CDR3 nucleotide sequence: TGTGCCAGTAGTATCGGACTCCTATATGACCCAGATACGCAGTATTTT. Translation: CASSIGLLYDPDTQYF.

This clonotype was seen ten or more times. The rearrangement links TRBV3-1 to TRBJ1-1, with D uncertain. Per the germline V gene, CDR1 is LGHDT and CDR2 is YNNKEL (reference sequence). Trimming removed 3 bases from V and 6 bases from J, with 20 bases in between. This CDR3 contains 16 residues. The CDR3 DNA sequence: TGTGCCAGCAGCCATTGGGTTCTGGGCCCAGAACCTGAAGCTTTCTTT. Translating gives CASSHWVLGPEPEAFF.

There are a few counts of this clonotype. CDR3 DNA: TGTGCCAGCAGTGAATTTACCGGGACAGGAGGCCAAGAGACCCAGTACTTC. Protein sequence: CASSEFTGTGGQETQYF. The V and J genes are TRBV2 and TRBJ2-5; TRBD1 matches 8 bases. The germline V gene encodes CDR1 SNHLY and CDR2 FYNNEI. The CDR3 covers 17 residues. V was pared by 2 bases and J by 1 base, with 9 bases of the junction left unmatched.

V and J are TRBV6-1 and TRBJ1-2; unclear D gene. The CDR3 loop spans 12 amino acids. Trimming shortened V by 6 bases and J by 8 bases, and 13 bases separated the two germline ends. Germline assignment: CDR1 MNHNS and CDR2 SASEGT. This CDR3 reads CASSPNLGGYTF. The CDR3, as DNA: TGTGCCAGCAGCCCCAACTTAGGGGGCTACACCTTC.

This clonotype has a handful of counts. The J gene is TRBJ2-3, the V gene TRBV9, with TRBD1 identical over 8 bases. CDR1 SGDLS and CDR2 YYNGEE come from the germline V gene. The junction had 7 bases not matched to a gene; V was cut back by 3 bases and J by 13 bases. This CDR3 contains 12 residues. The CDR3 DNA reads as TGTGCCAGCAGCGAAGCAGGGGGCTTCGAGTATTTT. Amino acids: CASSEAGGFEYF.